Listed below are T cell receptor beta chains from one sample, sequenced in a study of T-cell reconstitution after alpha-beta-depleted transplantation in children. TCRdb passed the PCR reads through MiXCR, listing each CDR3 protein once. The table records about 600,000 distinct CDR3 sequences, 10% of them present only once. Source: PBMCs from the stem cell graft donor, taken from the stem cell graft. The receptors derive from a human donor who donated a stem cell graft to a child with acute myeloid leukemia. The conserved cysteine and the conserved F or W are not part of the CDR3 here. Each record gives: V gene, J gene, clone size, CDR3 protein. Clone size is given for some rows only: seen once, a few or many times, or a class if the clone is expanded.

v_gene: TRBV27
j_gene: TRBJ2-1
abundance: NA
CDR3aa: ASSLFSGGYSYNEQF

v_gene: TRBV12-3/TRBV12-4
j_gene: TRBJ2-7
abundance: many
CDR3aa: ASSFWDRGYEQY

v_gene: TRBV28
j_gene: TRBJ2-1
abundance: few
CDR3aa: ASSPGGGEGHSYNEQF

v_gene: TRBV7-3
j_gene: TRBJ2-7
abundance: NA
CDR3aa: ASSLTAGNYEQY

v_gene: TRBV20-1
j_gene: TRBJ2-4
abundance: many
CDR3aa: SARRIRTGREVAKNIQY

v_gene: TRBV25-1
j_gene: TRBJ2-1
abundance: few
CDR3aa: ASSGGGGFRSLNNEQF

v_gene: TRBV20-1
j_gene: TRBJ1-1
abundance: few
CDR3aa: SAREPGHQNTEAF

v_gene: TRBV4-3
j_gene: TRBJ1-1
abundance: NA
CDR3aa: ASSQGQGARAF

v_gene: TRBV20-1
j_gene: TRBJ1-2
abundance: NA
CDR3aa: SARQGNNYGYT

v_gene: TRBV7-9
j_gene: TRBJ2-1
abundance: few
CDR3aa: ASSREGGGEQF

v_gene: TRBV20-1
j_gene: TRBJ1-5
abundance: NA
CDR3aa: SARDGGGASNQPQH

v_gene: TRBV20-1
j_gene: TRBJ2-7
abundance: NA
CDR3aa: SATLGTRNYEQY

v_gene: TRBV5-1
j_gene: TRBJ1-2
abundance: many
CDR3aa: ASSTDRRLYGYT

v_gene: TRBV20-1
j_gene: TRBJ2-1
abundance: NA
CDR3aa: SGTSRDEQF

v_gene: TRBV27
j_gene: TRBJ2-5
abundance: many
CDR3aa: ASSSWTARQETQY

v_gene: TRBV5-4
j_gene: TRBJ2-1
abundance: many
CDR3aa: ASSLGLLGLAGAPRSEQF

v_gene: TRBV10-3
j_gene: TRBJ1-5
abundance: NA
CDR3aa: AISQGQGQPQH

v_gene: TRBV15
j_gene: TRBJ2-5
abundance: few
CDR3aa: ATSRDLTGLTEIQETQY

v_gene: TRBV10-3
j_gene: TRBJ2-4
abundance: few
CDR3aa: AISLGQGMGAKNIQY

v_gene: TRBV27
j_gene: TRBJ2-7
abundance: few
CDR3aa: ASSFAGLAELYEQY

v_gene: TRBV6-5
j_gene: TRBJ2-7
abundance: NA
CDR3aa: ASSYYTSGGYEQY

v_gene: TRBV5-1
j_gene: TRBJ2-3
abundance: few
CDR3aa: ASSLGDRAITDTQY

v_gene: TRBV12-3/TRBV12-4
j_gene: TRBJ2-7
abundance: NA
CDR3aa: ASSLVGGVIIEQY

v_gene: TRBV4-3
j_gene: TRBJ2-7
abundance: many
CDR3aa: ASSQDVPTSGRIYEQY

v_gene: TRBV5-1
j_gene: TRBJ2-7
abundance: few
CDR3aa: ASSPTSGLTYEQY

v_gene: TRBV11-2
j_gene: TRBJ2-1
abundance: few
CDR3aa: ASSSRGVPYNEQF

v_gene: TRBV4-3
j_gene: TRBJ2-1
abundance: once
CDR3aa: ASSHQTSGRYSEQF

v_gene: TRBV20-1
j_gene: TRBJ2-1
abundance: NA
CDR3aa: SAGGGLALSYNEQF

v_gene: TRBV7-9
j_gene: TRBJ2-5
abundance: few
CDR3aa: ASSALQGQGETQY

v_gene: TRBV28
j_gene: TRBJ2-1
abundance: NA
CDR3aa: ASSLWRDTYNEQF

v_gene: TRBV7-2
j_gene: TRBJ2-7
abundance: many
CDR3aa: ASSWTTSYEQY

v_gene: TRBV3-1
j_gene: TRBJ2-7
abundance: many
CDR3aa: ASSRTSGPSYEQY

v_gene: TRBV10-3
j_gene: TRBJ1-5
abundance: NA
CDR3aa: AISEGLTGGPQH

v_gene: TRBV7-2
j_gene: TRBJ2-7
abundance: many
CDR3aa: ASSLVAISSEQY

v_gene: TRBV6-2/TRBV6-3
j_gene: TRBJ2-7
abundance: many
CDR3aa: ASSFSTGTKY

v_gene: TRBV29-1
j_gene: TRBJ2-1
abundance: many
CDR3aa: SVSAGAEQF

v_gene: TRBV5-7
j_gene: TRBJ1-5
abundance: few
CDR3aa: ASSKGQGIDWQPQH

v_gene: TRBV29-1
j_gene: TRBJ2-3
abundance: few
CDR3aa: SVSRVIVDTQY

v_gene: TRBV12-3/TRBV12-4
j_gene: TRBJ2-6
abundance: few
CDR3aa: ASTRPGLAGHSGANVLT

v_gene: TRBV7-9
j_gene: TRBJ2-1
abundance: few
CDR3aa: ASSLLGLAGGKPEQF

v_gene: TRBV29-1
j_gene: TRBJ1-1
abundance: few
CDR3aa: GGGSIGLNTEAF